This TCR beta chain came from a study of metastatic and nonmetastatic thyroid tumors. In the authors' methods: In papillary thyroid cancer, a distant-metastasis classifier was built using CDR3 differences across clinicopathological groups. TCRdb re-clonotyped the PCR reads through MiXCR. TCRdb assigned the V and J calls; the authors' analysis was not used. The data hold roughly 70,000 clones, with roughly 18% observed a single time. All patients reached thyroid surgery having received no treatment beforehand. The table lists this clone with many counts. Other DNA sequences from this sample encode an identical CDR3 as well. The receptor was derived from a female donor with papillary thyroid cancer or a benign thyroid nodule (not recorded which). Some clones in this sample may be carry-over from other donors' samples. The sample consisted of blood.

The CDR3 DNA sequence: TGTGCCAGCAGCGATAGCCCCTCCGAACATACGCAGTATTTT. It encodes CASSDSPSEHTQYF. This sequence joins TRBV5-6 and TRBJ2-3; D remains ambiguous. Trimming took 4 bases from V and 7 from J, leaving 16 bases between them. This CDR3 comprises 14 residues. The germline V gene encodes CDR1 SGHDT and CDR2 YYEEEE. The variable domain in full, with the rest retrieved from reference TRBV5-6 and TRBJ2-3, is DAGVTQSPTHLIKTRGQQVTLRCSPKSGHDTVSWYQQALGQGPQFIFQYYEEEERQRGNFPDRFSGHQFPNYSSELNVNALLLGDSALYLCASSDSPSEHTQYFGPGTRLTVL.